This T cell receptor beta chain stems from a study of CD8 T cells in ankylosing spondylitis. Broader study findings: Matched ankylosing spondylitis synovial fluid reportedly contained a significantly enriched population of disease-linked clones.

Trimming removed 10 bases from V and 2 bases from J, with 13 bases in between. The CDR3 consists of 13 residues. The table lists this clonotype with many counts. Its matching antigen is unknown. TCRdb re-called the 5' RACE reads through MiXCR, storing one row per CDR3 protein. The sample yields approximately 92,000 distinct CDR3 sequences, about 8.8% seen once. The chain recombines TRBV12-3 or TRBV12-4 with TRBJ2-3; D unresolved. The receptor's source is a male donor with ankylosing spondylitis or in good health (not recorded which). Sample: blood, either unsorted or a sorted T cell fraction (not recorded which). CDR3 nucleotide sequence: TGTGCCATCCCCGACGGATCCACAGATACGCAGTATTTT. Translation gives CAIPDGSTDTQYF.